The entry below describes one T cell receptor beta chain. There is no known antigen for this receptor. There are no base qualities to consult, and no much larger clone falls within one base. This specimen belongs to a study of identical twins listed by TCRdb under 2016. Context from the whole study: To test whether fetal clonotypes persist, this study deep-sequenced TCR alpha and beta repertoires from monozygotic twins, from unrelated adults of various ages, and from cord blood. Replicate twin experiments were performed at different times using different library preparation protocols to rule out contamination. What the authors observed across the whole study: Abundant cord blood beta clonotypes carried fewer insertions; young adult naive repertoires showed a weaker similar trend, while memory repertoires showed none. Excess twin sharing in beta out-of-frame sequences was weaker because fewer shared sequences lowered the signal-to-noise ratio. Because the same donors could not be followed over many years, conclusions were based on cross-sectional statistical analysis. Zero-insertion analyses could be partly confounded by invariant T cells such as MAIT and iNKT, though diverse VJ usage argued against such confounding for most clonotypes. Recombination models systematically underestimated out-of-frame TCR alpha sharing in monozygotic twins but agreed with sharing between unrelated individuals. Compared with coincidental sharing between unrelated individuals, out-of-frame TCR alpha sequences shared between twins showed an excess of sequences with low generation probability.

V loses 2 bases of germline sequence and J loses 2 bases, and the interval between the two ends is 6 bases. CDR1 ENHRY and CDR2 SYGVKD are derived from the germline V gene. From cysteine to phenylalanine, the CDR3 is 13 amino acids long. Only CDR3 DNA remains: 39 bases, in frame from the first base. Every donor was a healthy Caucasian. Three pairs of female monozygotic twins, all aged roughly 18 to 29 years, were included in the twin cohort. CD4+ and CD8+ T cell populations were isolated with positive isolation kits from Invitrogen. Libraries were built with 5' RACE. Reads for this sample came from an Illumina HiSeq 2000. A universal primer binding site was added through template switching, and the final cDNA carried a unique molecular identifier so that TCR cDNA molecules could be counted accurately. First-strand cDNA for TCR alpha and beta chains was synthesized from specific primers in the conserved constant-segment region. To control for contamination, every cDNA library was double barcoded, receiving both a SMART-Mk sample barcode and Illumina barcodes. Two successive PCR steps introduced TruSeq adapter sequences along with Illumina sample barcodes. The Illumina HiSeq platform was used with custom primers to sequence TCR alpha and beta cDNA libraries. The study's own analysis went as follows. MiGEC was used to process raw reads and extract unique molecular identifiers, and MiXCR was used to find CDR3 positions. For each individual, recombination models were inferred using an EM algorithm with the repgenHMM and IGoR tools. The analysis of shared clonotypes was done with the tcR package in R, with sharing normalized by the product of cloneset sizes. To study raw recombination without the effects of thymic and clonal selection, out-of-frame nonproductive sequences were analyzed. Through fastp at Q25 and MiXCR, TCRdb rebuilt clones from the public reads, retaining in-frame beta chains. Each entry merges the rows of one CDR3 protein and shows their most common DNA and genes. TCRdb's processing, not the study's, gives the V and J calls here. The sample table shows around 490,000 distinct CDR3 sequences, and approximately 16% are seen once. The top ten hold 0.44% of the sample.

These data are also associated with another study on yellow fever vaccine responses in identical twins. The second investigation adds: The T cell response to vaccination in identical twins was reported by the authors to appear partly convergent and partly personalized. In identical twins, the study followed T cell clones that responded to the vaccine with precision.

The chain is made from TRBV10-3 and TRBJ1-2; no D gene is confidently identified. This clonotype originated in a woman between 18 and 30 years old in good health. The sample consisted of CD4+ T cells sorted from blood. The sequenced DNA: TGTGCCATCAGTGAGGACCGGAACTATGGCTACACCTTC. Its coded protein is CAISEDRNYGYTF.